This T cell receptor beta chain was captured by sequencing in a study of CD8+ T cells in alopecia areata. General study points: Relative to mice, TCR sharing across patients was less clear, a difference possibly HLA-related. For lesional scalp, especially alopecia totalis/universalis, clonality was higher than in normal scalp.

Individuals with alopecia areata gave both lesional scalp punch biopsies and peripheral blood for collection. Investigators sorted PBMCs to obtain both CD4+ and CD8+ T cells. On this clone itself: Its antigen is still unknown.

RNA was extracted and reverse transcribed into cDNA as the sequencing template. TCRdb's copy holds only in-frame clones and misses some; the assay was immunoSEQ multiplex PCR. This table holds 100,000 to 150,000 clones, 47% found once. Source material: NKG2D-low CD8+ T cells sorted from blood. The receptor's source is a human donor with alopecia areata.

In nucleotides, the CDR3 is TGTGCCAGCAGCCCCTTTGAGGGAGGGACCTACGAGCAGTACTTC. Translation gives CASSPFEGGTYEQYF. The chain recombines TRBV7-8 with TRBJ2-7, with TRBD2 matching 7 bases. This CDR3 region has 15 residues. Germline assignment: CDR1 SGHVS and CDR2 FQNEAQ. The V gene end was trimmed by 5 bases and the J gene end by 2 bases; junction bases not matched to a gene: 9.